This paragraph covers one T cell receptor (beta chain) sequence. The junction shows a germline mismatch at one end, possibly a read error. This sample was taken from a study of cytotoxic CD8 clonotypes in ibrutinib-treated CLL. Study in general: Once patients had received a median around 12 months of treatment, range 6 to 36, response samples were obtained. On average, about 97,000 productive rearrangements and more than 200,000 productive templates per sample.

Per germline, CDR1 MNHEY and CDR2 SVGAGI. The CDR3 has 14 residues. Depth targeted 1 in 200,000 to 1 in 1 million T cells, averaging approximately 9.3x coverage per clonotype. Method: immunoSEQ multiplex PCR; TCRdb's copy keeps in-frame clones and lacks some. The sample yields about 160,000 clones, more than 75% seen once. As input for TCR beta libraries, about 2.2 micrograms of genomic DNA came from cryopreserved PBMCs. The sequence was obtained from a human donor with chronic lymphocytic leukemia. V is TRBV6-5 and J is TRBJ1-2; tentatively, D is TRBD1 (5 bases). Sequenced here: PBMCs, sampled after 12 months of ibrutinib treatment. CDR3 nucleotides: TGTGCCAGCTCTACAGGACCCACTAACGATGGCTACACCTTC. Amino acid sequence: CASSTGPTNDGYTF.